The sequence of this TCR beta chain was determined in a study of beta chain features in type 1 diabetes. Notes on the study in general: There were fewer insertions and more deletions at the VDJ junctions of type 1 diabetes patients.

This clone occurred a few times. As yet, its antigen is unknown. CD4+ naive, central memory, regulatory and stem cell-like memory subsets were isolated by sorting on CD45RO/CCR7/CD25/CD127/CD95/CD27. The germline CDR1 and CDR2 sequences are KGHSH and LQKENI. The CDR3 sequence is 14 residues long. V was trimmed by 0 bases and J by 6 bases, leaving 9 bases between them. Investigators reverse transcribed all isolated RNA, so they sequenced expressed TCRB transcripts. Clones were read by immunoSEQ multiplex PCR, and TCRdb kept only the in-frame ones, dropping some. This table holds about half a million clones, 10% to 12% found once.

The chain has TRBV18 and TRBJ2-1; the D call may be TRBD1 or TRBD2 (6 bases each). This clonotype was obtained from a woman aged 18-29 years in good health. Input material: naive CD4+ T cells from blood. The CDR3 sequence: CASSPPGGGNEQFF. DNA for the CDR3: TGTGCCAGCTCACCACCCGGAGGGGGCAATGAGCAGTTCTTC.